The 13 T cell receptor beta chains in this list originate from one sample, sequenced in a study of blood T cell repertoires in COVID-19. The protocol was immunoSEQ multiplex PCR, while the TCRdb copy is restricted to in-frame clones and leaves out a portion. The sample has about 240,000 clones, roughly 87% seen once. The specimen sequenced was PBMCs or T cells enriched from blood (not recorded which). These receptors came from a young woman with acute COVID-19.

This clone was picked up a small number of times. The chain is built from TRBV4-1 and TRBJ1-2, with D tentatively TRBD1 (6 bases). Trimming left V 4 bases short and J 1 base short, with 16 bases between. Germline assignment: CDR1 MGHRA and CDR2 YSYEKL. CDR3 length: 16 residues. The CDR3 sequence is CASSPYPTGDNYGYTF. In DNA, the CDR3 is TGCGCCAGCAGCCCGTATCCGACAGGCGATAACTATGGCTACACCTTC.

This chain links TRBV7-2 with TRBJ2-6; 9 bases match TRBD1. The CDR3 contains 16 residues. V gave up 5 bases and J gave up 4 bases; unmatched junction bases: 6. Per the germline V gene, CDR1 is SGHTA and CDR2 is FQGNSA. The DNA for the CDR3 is TGTGCCAGCAGCCCCGGGACAGGGCTCGGGGCCAACGTCCTGACTTTC. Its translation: CASSPGTGLGANVLTF.

In nucleotides, the CDR3 is TGTGCCAGCAGTGAACCAGGAGGCCTGGGGAAGTACACCTTC. This gives the protein CASSEPGGLGKYTF. The chain couples TRBV25-1 to TRBJ1-2, with D unclear. Germline loops: CDR1 MGHDK, CDR2 SYGVNS. The V end lost 2 bases, the J end lost 11 bases, and 18 bases lay between the germline ends. The length of the CDR3 is 14 residues.

CDR3 residues: CASSERSASGGAAYEQFF. The CDR3, as DNA: TGTGCCAGCAGTGAACGGTCGGCTAGCGGGGGGGCCGCGTATGAGCAGTTCTTC. J is TRBJ2-1 and V is TRBV2; 12 nucleotides agree with TRBD2. The CDR3 has 18 amino acids. V was pared by 2 bases and J by 8 bases, with 13 bases of the junction left unmatched. The germline V gene has CDR1 SNHLY and CDR2 FYNNEI.

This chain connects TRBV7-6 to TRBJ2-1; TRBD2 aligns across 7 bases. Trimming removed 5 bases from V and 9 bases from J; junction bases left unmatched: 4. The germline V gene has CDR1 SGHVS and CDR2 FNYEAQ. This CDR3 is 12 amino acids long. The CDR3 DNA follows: TGTGCCAGCAGCCGACTAGCTTCTGAGCAGTTCTTC. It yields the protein CASSRLASEQFF.

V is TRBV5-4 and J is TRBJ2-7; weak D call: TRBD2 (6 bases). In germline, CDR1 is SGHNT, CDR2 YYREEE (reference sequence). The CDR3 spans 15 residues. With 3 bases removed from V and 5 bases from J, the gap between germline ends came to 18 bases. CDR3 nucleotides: TGTGCCAGCAGCTCCCCGAGTGGGGGGATCCACGAGCAGTACTTC. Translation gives CASSSPSGGIHEQYF. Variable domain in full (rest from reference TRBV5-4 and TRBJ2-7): ETGVTQSPTHLIKTRGQQVTLRCSSQSGHNTVSWYQQALGQGPQFIFQYYREEENGRGNFPPRFSGLQFPNYSSELNVNALELDDSALYLCASSSPSGGIHEQYFGPGTRLTVT.

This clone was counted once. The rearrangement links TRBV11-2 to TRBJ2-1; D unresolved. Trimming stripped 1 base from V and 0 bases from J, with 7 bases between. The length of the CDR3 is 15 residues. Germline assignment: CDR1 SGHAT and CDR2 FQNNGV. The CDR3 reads CASSLGGSSYNEQFF. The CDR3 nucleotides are TGTGCCAGCAGCTTAGGAGGAAGCTCCTACAATGAGCAGTTCTTC.

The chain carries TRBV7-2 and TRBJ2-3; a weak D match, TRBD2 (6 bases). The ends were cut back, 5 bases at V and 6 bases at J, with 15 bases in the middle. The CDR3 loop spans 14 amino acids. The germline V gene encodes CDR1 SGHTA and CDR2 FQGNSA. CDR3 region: CASSARDWADTQYF. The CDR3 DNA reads TGTGCCAGCAGCGCCCGGGACTGGGCTGATACGCAGTATTTT.

For the CDR3, the DNA is TGTGCCAGTAGTATGGGGCCAGGGGGATCCTACGAGCAGTACTTC. Protein product: CASSMGPGGSYEQYF. The J gene is TRBJ2-7, the V gene TRBV19; 7 bases agree with TRBD1. In germline, CDR1 is LNHDA, CDR2 SQIVND (reference sequence). V was clipped by 3 bases and J by 1 base; unmatched bases: 6. The CDR3 spans 15 residues.

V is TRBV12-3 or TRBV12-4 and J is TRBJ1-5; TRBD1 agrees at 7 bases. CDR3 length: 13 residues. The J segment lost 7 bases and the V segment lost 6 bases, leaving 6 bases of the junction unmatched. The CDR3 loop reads CASSFRQGQPQHF. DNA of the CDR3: TGTGCCAGCAGCTTCCGACAGGGCCAGCCCCAGCATTTT.

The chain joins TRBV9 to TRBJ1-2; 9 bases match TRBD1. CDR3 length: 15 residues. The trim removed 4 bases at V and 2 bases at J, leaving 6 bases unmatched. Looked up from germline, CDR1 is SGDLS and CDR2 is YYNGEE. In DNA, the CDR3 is TGTGCCAGCAGCTCCGGGACAGGGCTAAACTATGGCTACACCTTC. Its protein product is CASSSGTGLNYGYTF.

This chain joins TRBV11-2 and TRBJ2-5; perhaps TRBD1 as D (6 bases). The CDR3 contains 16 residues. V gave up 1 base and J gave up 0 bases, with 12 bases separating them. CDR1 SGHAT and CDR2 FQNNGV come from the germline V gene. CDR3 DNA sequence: TGTGCCAGCAGCTTAGGCCGGACAGCGTACCAAGAGACCCAGTACTTC. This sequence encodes CASSLGRTAYQETQYF.

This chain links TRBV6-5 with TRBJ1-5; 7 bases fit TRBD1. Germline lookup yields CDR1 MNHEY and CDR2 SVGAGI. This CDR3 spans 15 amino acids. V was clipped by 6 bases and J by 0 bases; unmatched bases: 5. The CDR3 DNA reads TGTGCCAGCAGACAGGGGCCCTATAGCAATCAGCCCCAGCATTTT. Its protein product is CASRQGPYSNQPQHF.